A selection of T cell receptor beta chains follows, all from one sample in a study of cytotoxic CD8 clonotypes in ibrutinib-treated CLL. The table came from immunoSEQ multiplex PCR; TCRdb's copy has only in-frame clones and leaves some out. The data contain a few hundred thousand clones, 67% of them singletons. This specimen was PBMCs, taken after 36 months of ibrutinib treatment. Source of these receptors: a human donor with chronic lymphocytic leukemia. Each CDR3 is given with its conserved first and last residue. A D gene is named only where the DNA matches it firmly. Not every row has a clone size; where given, it reads once, few, many or a size class.

TRBV29-1	TRBD1	once	TRBJ2-5	TGCAGCGTTGAAGATTGGCAGGGGGCGCGCGAGAGGGAGACCCAGTACTTC	CSVEDWQGARERETQYF
TRBV9	-	-	TRBJ1-3	TGTGCCAGCAGCGTAGTACCTGGAAACACCATATATTTT	CASSVVPGNTIYF
TRBV7-3	-	-	TRBJ1-4	TGTGCCAGCAGCTTAGGCAGGGCAGGGCGAAAACTGTTTTTT	CASSLGRAGRKLFF
TRBV2	TRBD1	few	TRBJ2-7	TGTGCCAGCAGTGAAAAGGACAGGGTCGAGCAGTACTTC	CASSEKDRVEQYF
TRBV5-1	TRBD1	once	TRBJ1-2	TGCGCCAGCAGCTTGGCTGGCAGGGGGCTTCAGTATGGCTACACCTTC	CASSLAGRGLQYGYTF
TRBV2	-	-	TRBJ2-3	TGTGCCAGCAGTGTAGGAGGGGGGGCCACAGATACGCAGTATTTT	CASSVGGGATDTQYF
TRBV4-1	-	-	TRBJ2-3	TGCGCCAGCAGCCAAGAAAGCCTAGCCGGAGATACGCAGTATTTT	CASSQESLAGDTQYF
TRBV5-6	TRBD1	-	TRBJ1-4	TGTGCCAGCAGCTGGGGGACAGTGACTAATGAAAAACTGTTTTTT	CASSWGTVTNEKLFF
TRBV6-6	-	-	TRBJ1-2	TGTGCCAGCACCTCCCCAGGGGATGGTGGCTACACCTTC	CASTSPGDGGYTF
TRBV28	TRBD1	-	TRBJ1-2	TGTGCCAGCAGGGACAACCTGGGACAGTTTAACTATGGCTACACCTTC	CASRDNLGQFNYGYTF
TRBV9	-	-	TRBJ2-1	TGTGCCAGCAGCGGAAATGAGCAGTTCTTC	CASSGNEQFF
TRBV2	-	few	TRBJ2-7	TGTGCCAGCAGTGAGGACTTAGGGATGTACGAGCAGTACTTC	CASSEDLGMYEQYF
TRBV9	TRBD2	-	TRBJ2-1	TGTGCCAGCAGCGGAGTTCCGGGACTAGCGGGGGGTACCTCCTACAATGAGCAGTTCTTC	CASSGVPGLAGGTSYNEQFF
TRBV5-3	-	-	TRBJ2-7	TGTGCCAGAAGTTTTTCAGGGTTTGCCTACGAGCAGTACTTC	CARSFSGFAYEQYF
TRBV2	TRBD1	-	TRBJ2-7	TGTGCCAGCAGGGCCCAGACAGGGGGGCACCTCGAGCAGTACTTC	CASRAQTGGHLEQYF
TRBV15	-	-	TRBJ1-2	TGTGCCACCAGCAGGCTGACAGGCGGAAATGGCTACACCTTC	CATSRLTGGNGYTF
TRBV2	TRBD1	-	TRBJ2-6	TGTGCCAGCAGTGCCGACAGGGTTGGGGCCAACGTCCTGACTTTC	CASSADRVGANVLTF
TRBV6-1	TRBD2	-	TRBJ2-3	TGTGCCAGCAGTGAAGTTGTCGGGGGGGCAGATACGCAGTATTTT	CASSEVVGGADTQYF
TRBV7-8	-	-	TRBJ2-1	TGTGCCAGCAGCTTAGGCGGTTCCAATGAGCAGTTCTTC	CASSLGGSNEQFF
TRBV25-1	-	once	TRBJ1-5	TGTGCCAGCAGTGAAGGGGGGCTCCCCAATCAGCCCCAGCATTTT	CASSEGGLPNQPQHF
TRBV27	-	few	TRBJ1-4	TGTGCCAGCACCTCTCAGAATACTAATGAAAAACTGTTTTTT	CASTSQNTNEKLFF
TRBV7-2	-	-	TRBJ1-5	TGTGCCAGCAGCTCCAGGGGAGGTCAGCCCCAGCATTTT	CASSSRGGQPQHF
TRBV10-1	TRBD1	-	TRBJ2-7	TGCGCCAGCAGTAGCCGGACAGGGGGTTCCTACGAGCAGTACTTC	CASSSRTGGSYEQYF
TRBV27	-	once	TRBJ1-1	TGTGCCAGCAGTTTAAAGTTCACAGGGGAAGCTTTCTTT	CASSLKFTGEAFF
TRBV5-4	-	-	TRBJ2-6	TGTGCCAGCAGCCGGGGGGCCAACGTCCTGACTTTC	CASSRGANVLTF
TRBV13	TRBD2	-	TRBJ2-1	TGTGCCAGCAGCTCCATACTAGCGGGGCTTGGGGATGAGCAGTTCTTC	CASSSILAGLGDEQFF
TRBV7-8	-	-	TRBJ2-7	TGTGCCAGCAGCTTAGGCTGGGGACATTCCTACGAGCAGTACTTC	CASSLGWGHSYEQYF
TRBV2	-	-	TRBJ2-2	TGTGCCAGCAGTCAGGGAACGAACACCGGGGAGCTGTTTTTT	CASSQGTNTGELFF
TRBV18	-	-	TRBJ1-2	TGTGCCAGCTCACCAGGCAGGTATTATGGCTACACCTTC	CASSPGRYYGYTF
TRBV5-1	-	-	TRBJ1-2	TGCGCCAGCAGCTTGTTTAGGCCTACTAACTATGGCTACACCTTC	CASSLFRPTNYGYTF
TRBV7-9	-	-	TRBJ2-1	TGTGCCAGCAGCTCTCTTCCAGGGAGCTCCTACAATGAGCAGTTCTTC	CASSSLPGSSYNEQFF
TRBV2	-	-	TRBJ1-4	TGTGCCAGCAAGGGAGGGGGGAGAGCAACTAATGAAAAACTGTTTTTT	CASKGGGRATNEKLFF
TRBV25-1	-	-	TRBJ2-3	TGTGCCAGCAGTGAAGAGCTTCCAGATACGCAGTATTTT	CASSEELPDTQYF